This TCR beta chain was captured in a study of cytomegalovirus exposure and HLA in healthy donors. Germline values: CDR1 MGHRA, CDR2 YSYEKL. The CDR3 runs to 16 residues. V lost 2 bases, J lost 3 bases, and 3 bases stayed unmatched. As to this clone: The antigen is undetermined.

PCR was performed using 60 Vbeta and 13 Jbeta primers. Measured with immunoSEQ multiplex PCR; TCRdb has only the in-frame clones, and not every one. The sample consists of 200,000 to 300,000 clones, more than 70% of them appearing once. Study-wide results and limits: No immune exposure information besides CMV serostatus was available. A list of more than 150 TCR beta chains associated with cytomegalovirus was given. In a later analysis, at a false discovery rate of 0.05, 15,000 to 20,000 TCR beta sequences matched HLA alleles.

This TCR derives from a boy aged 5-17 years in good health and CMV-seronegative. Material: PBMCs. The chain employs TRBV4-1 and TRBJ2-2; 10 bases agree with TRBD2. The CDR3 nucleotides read TGCGCCAGCAGCCAAAACCTAGCGGGGGACACCGGGGAGCTGTTTTTT. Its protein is CASSQNLAGDTGELFF.